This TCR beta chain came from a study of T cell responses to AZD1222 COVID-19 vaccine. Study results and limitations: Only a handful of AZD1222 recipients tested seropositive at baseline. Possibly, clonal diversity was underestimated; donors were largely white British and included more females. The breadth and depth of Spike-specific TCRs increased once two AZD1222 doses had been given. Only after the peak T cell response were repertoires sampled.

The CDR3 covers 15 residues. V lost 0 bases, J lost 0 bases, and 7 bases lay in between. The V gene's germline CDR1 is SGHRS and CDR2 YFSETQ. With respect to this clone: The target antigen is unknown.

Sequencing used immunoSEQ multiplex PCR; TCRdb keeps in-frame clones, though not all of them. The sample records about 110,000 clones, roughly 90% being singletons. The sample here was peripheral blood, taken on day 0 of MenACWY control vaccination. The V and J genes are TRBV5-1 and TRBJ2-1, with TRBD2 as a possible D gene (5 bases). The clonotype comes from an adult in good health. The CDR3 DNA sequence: TGCGCCAGCAGCTTGGGAGGGAGCTCCTACAATGAGCAGTTCTTC. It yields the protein CASSLGGSSYNEQFF.